The 14 T cell receptor beta chains below were found in one sample sequenced in a study of control samples from healthy donors and cancer patients. Produced via immunoSEQ multiplex PCR; TCRdb's table is partial and in-frame only. This sample has 75,000 to 95,000 clones, with about four fifths found just once. The sample was PBMCs. All receptors come from a man between 65 and 85 years old with lung cancer.

This chain uses TRBV10-1 with TRBJ1-1; D is unresolved. The CDR3 is 14 residues long. Trimming took 3 bases from V and 1 from J, leaving 9 bases between them. Germline values: CDR1 WNHNN, CDR2 SYGVQD (reference sequence). The CDR3 here is CASSDGQKNTEAFF. As DNA, the CDR3 is TGCGCCAGCAGTGATGGTCAGAAGAACACTGAAGCTTTCTTT.

The gene calls are TRBV6-6 and TRBJ2-2; 8 bases agree with TRBD1. The ends lost 7 bases at V and 5 bases at J; junction bases unmatched: 6. The length of the CDR3 is 14 residues. Germline CDR1 is MNHNY and CDR2 is SVGAGI (reference sequence). CDR3 nucleotides: TGTGCCAGCAAGGACAGGGTGGGAACCGGGGAGCTGTTTTTT. Translated, it gives CASKDRVGTGELFF.

This chain connects TRBV27 to TRBJ1-2; TRBD1 matches at 7 bases. V lost 5 bases, J lost 5 bases, and 5 bases stayed unmatched. Germline V gene data show CDR1 as MNHEY and CDR2 as SMNVEV (reference sequence). The CDR3 sequence is 13 residues long. The CDR3 nucleotides read TGTGCCAGCAGTCAACCGACAGGGTATGGCTACACCTTC. It specifies CASSQPTGYGYTF.

V usage is TRBV19 and J usage is TRBJ2-1, with 8 bases matching TRBD1. V was clipped by 4 bases and J by 10 bases; unmatched bases: 18. This CDR3 has 17 amino acids. Germline V gene data show CDR1 as LNHDA and CDR2 as SQIVND (reference sequence). The CDR3 here is CASSTRRSGQGTREQFF. In DNA, the CDR3 is TGTGCCAGTAGTACGCGACGCTCTGGACAGGGTACAAGGGAGCAGTTCTTC.

The chain uses TRBV4-3 and TRBJ2-1; no clear D gene. The CDR3 spans 13 residues. Trimming removed 0 bases at V and 7 bases at J, with 7 bases between. Germline V gene lookup returns CDR1 LGHNA and CDR2 YSLEER. CDR3 nucleotide sequence: TGCGCCAGCAGCCAAGAGGGCCTGAATGAGCAGTTCTTC. Amino acids: CASSQEGLNEQFF.

This chain links TRBV7-9 with TRBJ2-7; possibly TRBD2 for D (5 bases). The CDR3 has 20 residues. CDR1 is SEHNR and CDR2 is FQNEAQ in the germline V gene (reference sequence). The V and J ends lost 5 bases and 2 bases respectively, with 31 bases between them. The CDR3 spells CASSTRDSSKSNPLTYEQYF. DNA for the CDR3: TGTGCCAGCAGCACTAGAGATAGCTCTAAATCAAATCCTCTCACCTACGAGCAGTACTTC.

The chain uses TRBV6-5 and TRBJ1-6; D unclear. Germline assignment: CDR1 MNHEY and CDR2 SVGAGI. Trimming removed 7 bases from V and 5 bases from J, with 9 bases in between. The CDR3 has 13 amino acids. The CDR3 loop reads CASKGVDNSPLHF. For the CDR3, the DNA is TGTGCCAGCAAGGGCGTGGATAATTCACCCCTCCACTTT.

The chain couples TRBV5-1 to TRBJ1-5, with 12 bases fitting TRBD1. The V gene end was trimmed by 0 bases and the J gene end by 6 bases; junction bases not matched to a gene: 7. Germline V gene data show CDR1 as SGHRS and CDR2 as YFSETQ. The CDR3 extends over 17 amino acids. The CDR3 DNA reads as TGCGCCAGCAGCTTGGGGTCTGGGACAGGGGGCTTTCAGCCCCAGCATTTT. It yields the protein CASSLGSGTGGFQPQHF.

This clone was observed once. J is TRBJ2-7 and V is TRBV14; 8 bases line up with TRBD1. The CDR3 is made up of 15 amino acids. Germline V lookup: CDR1 SGHDN, CDR2 FVKESK. J gave up 5 bases and V 1 base, and 7 bases lay outside the gene matches. The DNA of the CDR3 is TGTGCCAGCAGCCAAGTGGGCCAGGGGGCTCACGAGCAGTACTTC. It yields the protein CASSQVGQGAHEQYF.

The chain couples TRBV6-1 to TRBJ2-7, with D unclear. The CDR3 has 15 amino acids. V was pared by 1 base and J by 0 bases, with 10 bases between. Germline V lookup: CDR1 MNHNS, CDR2 SASEGT. DNA for the CDR3: TGTGCCAGCAGTGAAGAGGGTGGACGCTCCTACGAGCAGTACTTC. It yields the protein CASSEEGGRSYEQYF.

The chain is built from TRBV6-2 or TRBV6-3 and TRBJ1-2, with 7 bases identical to TRBD1. The ends lost 5 bases at V and 6 bases at J; junction bases unmatched: 9. From germline, CDR1 is MNHEY and CDR2 SVGEGT. The CDR3 consists of 14 residues. The CDR3 loop is CASSPPGDRDGYTF. For the CDR3, the DNA is TGTGCCAGCAGTCCCCCCGGAGACAGGGATGGCTACACCTTC.

The V and J genes are TRBV12-3 or TRBV12-4 and TRBJ1-2, with a tentative D call TRBD1 (6 bases). Trimming took off 1 base at V and 8 bases at J, with 8 bases between the two ends. The CDR3 is made up of 12 amino acids. The CDR3 loop is CASSLDRDGYTF. Written as DNA, the CDR3 is TGTGCCAGCAGTTTAGACAGGGACGGCTACACCTTC.

DNA for the CDR3: TGTGCCATCAGTGAACCTAGCGGGGGGGCCCAAGAGACCCAGTACTTC. It is translated as CAISEPSGGAQETQYF. V gene TRBV10-3 combines with J gene TRBJ2-5; 12 nucleotides match TRBD2. There are 16 residues in the CDR3. Trimming removed 3 bases from V and 1 base from J; junction bases left unmatched: 3. Germline-derived CDR1 and CDR2 are ENHRY and SYGVKD.

Only a few counts were recorded for this clone. This chain connects TRBV11-3 to TRBJ2-7, with D possibly being TRBD1 or TRBD2 (6 bases each). V shed 3 bases and J shed 5 bases, with 11 bases lying between them. Germline CDR1 is SGHNT and CDR2 is YENEEA. The CDR3 loop spans 13 amino acids. DNA of the CDR3: TGTGCCAGCAGCTTGGAGGGGGGCCACGAGCAGTACTTC. Translating it yields CASSLEGGHEQYF.